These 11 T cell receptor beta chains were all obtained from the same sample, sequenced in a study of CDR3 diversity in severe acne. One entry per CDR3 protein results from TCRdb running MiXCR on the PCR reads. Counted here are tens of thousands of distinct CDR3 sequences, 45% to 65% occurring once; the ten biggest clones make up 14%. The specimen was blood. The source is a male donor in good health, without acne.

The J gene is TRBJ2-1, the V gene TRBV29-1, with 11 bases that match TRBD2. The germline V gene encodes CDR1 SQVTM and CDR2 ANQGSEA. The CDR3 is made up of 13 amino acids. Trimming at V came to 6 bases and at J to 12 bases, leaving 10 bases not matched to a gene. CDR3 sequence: CSVVLAGERGQFF. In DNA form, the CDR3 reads TGCAGCGTGGTACTAGCGGGGGAAAGGGGGCAGTTCTTC.

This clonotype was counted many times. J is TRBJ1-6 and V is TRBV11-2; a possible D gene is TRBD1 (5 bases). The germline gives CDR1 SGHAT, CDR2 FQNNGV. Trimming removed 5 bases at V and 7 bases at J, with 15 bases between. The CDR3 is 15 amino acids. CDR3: CASSLSGGSNSPLHF. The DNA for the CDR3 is TGTGCCAGCAGCCTATCGGGGGGAAGCAATTCACCCCTCCACTTT.

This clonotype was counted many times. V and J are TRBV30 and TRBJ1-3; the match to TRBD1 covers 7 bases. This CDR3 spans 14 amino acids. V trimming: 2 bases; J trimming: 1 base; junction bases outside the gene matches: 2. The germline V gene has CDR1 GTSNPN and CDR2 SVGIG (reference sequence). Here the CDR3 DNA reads TGTGCCTGGAGTCTGACAGGGTCTGGAAACACCATATATTTT. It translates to CAWSLTGSGNTIYF.

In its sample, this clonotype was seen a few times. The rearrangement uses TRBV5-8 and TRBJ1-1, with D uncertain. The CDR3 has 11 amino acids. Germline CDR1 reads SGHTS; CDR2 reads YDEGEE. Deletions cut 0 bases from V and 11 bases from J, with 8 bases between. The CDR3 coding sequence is TGTGCCAGCAGCTTGGGGTTTAAGGCTTTCTTT. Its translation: CASSLGFKAFF. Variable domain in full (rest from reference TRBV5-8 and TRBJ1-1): EAGVTQSPTHLIKTRGQQATLRCSPISGHTSVYWYQQALGLGLQFLLWYDEGEERNRGNFPPRFSGRQFPNYSSELNVNALELEDSALYLCASSLGFKAFFGQGTRLTVV.

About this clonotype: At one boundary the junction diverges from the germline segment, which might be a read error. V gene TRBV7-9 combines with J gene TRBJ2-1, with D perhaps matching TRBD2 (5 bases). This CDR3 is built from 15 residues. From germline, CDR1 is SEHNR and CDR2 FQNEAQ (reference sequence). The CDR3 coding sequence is TGTGTCAGCAGCTTAGCGCAGAGGGCGTATGAAGCTTTCTTCTTC. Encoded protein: CVSSLAQRAYEAFFF.

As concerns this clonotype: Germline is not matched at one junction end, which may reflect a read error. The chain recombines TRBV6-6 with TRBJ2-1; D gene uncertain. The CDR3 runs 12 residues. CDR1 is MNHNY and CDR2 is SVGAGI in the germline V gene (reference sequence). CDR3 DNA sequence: TGTGCCGGCAGTTACGGAAACAATGAGCAGTTCTTC. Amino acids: CAGSYGNNEQFF.

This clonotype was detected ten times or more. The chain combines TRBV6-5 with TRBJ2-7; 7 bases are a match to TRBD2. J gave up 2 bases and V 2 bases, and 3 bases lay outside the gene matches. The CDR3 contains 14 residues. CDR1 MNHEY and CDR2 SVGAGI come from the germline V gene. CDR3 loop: CASSYGEGPYEQYF. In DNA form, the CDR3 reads TGTGCCAGCAGTTACGGGGAGGGCCCCTACGAGCAGTACTTC.

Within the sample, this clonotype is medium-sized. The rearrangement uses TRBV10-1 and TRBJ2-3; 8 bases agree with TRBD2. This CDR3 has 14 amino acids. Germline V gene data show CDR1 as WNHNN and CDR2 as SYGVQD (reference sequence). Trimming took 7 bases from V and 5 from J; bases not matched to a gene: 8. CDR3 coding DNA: TGCGCCAGCAAAAGGACTAGCAATGAAGATACGCAGTATTTT. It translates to CASKRTSNEDTQYF.

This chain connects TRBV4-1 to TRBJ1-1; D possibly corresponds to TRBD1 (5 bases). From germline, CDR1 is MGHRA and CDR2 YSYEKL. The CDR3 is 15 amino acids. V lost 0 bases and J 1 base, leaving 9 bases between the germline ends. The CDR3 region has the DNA TGCGCCAGCAGCCAAGAGGGGGATAGGAACACTGAAGCTTTCTTT. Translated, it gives CASSQEGDRNTEAFF.

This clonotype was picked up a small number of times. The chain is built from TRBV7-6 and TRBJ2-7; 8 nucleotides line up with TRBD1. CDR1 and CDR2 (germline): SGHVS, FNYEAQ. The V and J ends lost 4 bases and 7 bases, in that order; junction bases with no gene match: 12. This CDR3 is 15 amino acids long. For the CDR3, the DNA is TGTGCCAGCAGCTCACTGGGGACAGGAGAGCGGGAGCAGTACTTC. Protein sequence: CASSSLGTGEREQYF.

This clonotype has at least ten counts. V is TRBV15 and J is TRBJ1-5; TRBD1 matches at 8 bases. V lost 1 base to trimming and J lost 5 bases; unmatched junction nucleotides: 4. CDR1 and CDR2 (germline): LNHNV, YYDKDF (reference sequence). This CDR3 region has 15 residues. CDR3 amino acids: CATSRGQGKDQPQHF. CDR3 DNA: TGTGCCACCAGCAGAGGACAGGGGAAGGATCAGCCCCAGCATTTT.